Below are 8 T cell receptor beta chains sequenced from a single sample in a study of T cell responses to AZD1222 COVID-19 vaccine. Sequencing used immunoSEQ multiplex PCR; TCRdb keeps in-frame clones, though not all of them. The top ten hold over 0.95% of the sample, which has 200,000 to 250,000 clones, 90% to 95% seen once. Here the sequenced sample was peripheral blood, taken on day 0 of MenACWY control vaccination. Source of these receptors: an adult in good health.

The chain combines TRBV7-8 with TRBJ2-2; 8 positions agree with TRBD2. The CDR3 is 16 amino acids. With 3 bases clipped from V and 1 base from J, the junction kept 4 bases outside the gene matches. Germline V gene sequence: CDR1 SGHVS, CDR2 FQNEAQ. CDR3 nucleotides: TGTGCCAGCAGCTTGAGCGGGGGCGAGAACACCGGGGAGCTGTTTTTT. Its protein product is CASSLSGGENTGELFF.

The chain's CDR3 is CASIGVPPEAFF. CDR3 nucleotides: TGTGCCAGCATAGGGGTCCCTCCTGAAGCTTTCTTT. The chain employs TRBV2 and TRBJ1-1, with D perhaps matching TRBD1 (5 bases). CDR1 is SNHLY and CDR2 is FYNNEI in the germline V gene. Trimming removed 7 bases at V and 6 bases at J, with 12 bases between. The CDR3 spans 12 residues. The complete variable domain, with remaining parts taken from reference TRBV2 and TRBJ1-1, reads EPEVTQTPSHQVTQMGQEVILRCVPISNHLYFYWYRQILGQKVEFLVSFYNNEISEKSEIFDDQFSVERPDGSNFTLKIRSTKLEDSAMYFCASIGVPPEAFFGQGTRLTVV.

The genes are TRBV5-8 and TRBJ2-5; possibly TRBD1 or TRBD2 for D (5 bases each). CDR3 length: 16 amino acids. Germline CDR1 reads SGHTS; CDR2 reads YDEGEE. The V end was cut by 2 bases, the J end by 5 bases, with 19 bases between. In DNA, the CDR3 is TGTGCCAGCAGCTTTGCCATCGTGGGGGTTCGGGAGACCCAGTACTTC. Translating it yields CASSFAIVGVRETQYF. Full variable domain (missing parts from reference TRBV5-8 and TRBJ2-5): EAGVTQSPTHLIKTRGQQATLRCSPISGHTSVYWYQQALGLGLQFLLWYDEGEERNRGNFPPRFSGRQFPNYSSELNVNALELEDSALYLCASSFAIVGVRETQYFGPGTRLLVL.

This chain uses TRBV5-6 with TRBJ1-1; D possibly corresponds to TRBD1 (6 bases). The CDR3 totals 15 residues. The germline CDR1 and CDR2 sequences are SGHDT and YYEEEE. V gave up 0 bases and J gave up 5 bases, with 14 bases separating them. The CDR3 loop is CASSLVGGGNTEAFF. The CDR3 DNA sequence: TGTGCCAGCAGCTTGGTCGGGGGCGGGAATACTGAAGCTTTCTTT.

The genes are TRBV18 and TRBJ1-6; TRBD1 might be the D (5 bases). Germline values: CDR1 KGHSH, CDR2 LQKENI. This CDR3 comprises 16 residues. V shed 3 bases and J shed 3 bases, with 12 bases lying between them. The CDR3 sequence: CASSPGARVYNSPLHF. CDR3 nucleotides: TGTGCCAGCTCACCTGGGGCCAGAGTCTATAATTCACCCCTCCACTTT.

The chain is built from TRBV7-8 and TRBJ1-2; D is undetermined. Germline V gene data show CDR1 as SGHVS and CDR2 as FQNEAQ. CDR3 size: 12 residues. Deletions cut 8 bases from V and 7 bases from J, with 14 bases between. CDR3: CASDDGRGGYTF. The DNA of the CDR3 is TGTGCCAGCGATGACGGACGGGGTGGCTACACCTTC.

This chain joins TRBV19 and TRBJ2-3; D not certain. The ends were cut back, 3 bases at V and 6 bases at J, with 4 bases in the middle. The CDR3 is made up of 11 amino acids. Germline values: CDR1 LNHDA, CDR2 SQIVND (reference sequence). The CDR3, as DNA: TGTGCCAGTAGTATGGAGGATACGCAGTATTTT. Protein product: CASSMEDTQYF.

This sequence joins TRBV7-8 and TRBJ1-1; a weak D match, TRBD1 (6 bases). V lost 6 bases to trimming and J lost 3 bases, with 11 bases between them. Germline V gene data show CDR1 as SGHVS and CDR2 as FQNEAQ. This CDR3 is 13 amino acids long. The CDR3 DNA follows: TGTGCCAGCAGTTTTACAGGGTACACTGAAGCTTTCTTT. This codes for CASSFTGYTEAFF.